The 12 T cell receptor beta chains presented below share a single source sample, sequenced in a study of cytomegalovirus exposure and HLA in healthy donors. PCR involved 60 Vbeta and 13 Jbeta primers. Assay: immunoSEQ multiplex PCR; the TCRdb copy retains only in-frame clones and omits some. The sample holds over 130,000 clones; less than 85% are singletons and the top ten take around 6.6%. Sequencing was performed on PBMCs. These receptors were obtained from a man aged 50-60 years in good health and CMV-seropositive.

The CDR3 DNA reads TGTGCCAGCATGAGAGGAGGGGCAACAGATACGCAGTATTTT. Translated, it gives CASMRGGATDTQYF. The chain employs TRBV6-5 and TRBJ2-3, with a possible D match to TRBD2 (6 bases). The CDR3 is made up of 14 amino acids. V was shortened by 7 bases and J by 3 bases, with 14 bases between the two germline ends. CDR1 MNHEY and CDR2 SVGAGI come from the germline V gene.

The genes are TRBV6-6 and TRBJ2-3; D is possibly TRBD2 (5 bases). Per germline, CDR1 MNHNY and CDR2 SVGAGI (reference sequence). The V gene lost 4 bases and the J gene lost 9 bases, with 14 bases spanning the gap. The CDR3 covers 13 residues. The CDR3 protein is CASSSVPGKTQYF. CDR3 DNA sequence: TGTGCCAGCAGTTCCGTCCCGGGAAAGACGCAGTATTTT.

The chain has TRBV6-1 and TRBJ2-5; D perhaps matches TRBD1 (6 bases). Germline V gene data show CDR1 as MNHNS and CDR2 as SASEGT. Trimming cost V 6 bases and J 5 bases, with 10 bases left between them. The CDR3 length is 12 residues. In DNA, the CDR3 is TGTGCCAGCAGGGGGGCCGGGGAGACCCAGTACTTC. Its protein product is CASRGAGETQYF.

Comments on this clone: Germline and junction disagree at one end, which may indicate a read error. V and J are TRBV7-7 and TRBJ2-7; maybe TRBD1 (6 bases). Germline V lookup: CDR1 SSHAT, CDR2 FNYEAQ (reference sequence). The CDR3 length is 15 residues. CDR3 sequence: CASRKGGAESGEQYF. The CDR3 nucleotides read TGTGCTAGCAGAAAAGGGGGAGCGGAAAGTGGCGAGCAGTACTTC.

This rearrangement joins TRBV6-1 to TRBJ2-7; perhaps TRBD1 as D (5 bases). The CDR3 sequence is 14 residues long. Germline CDR1 and CDR2: MNHNS and SASEGT. With 0 bases removed from V and 2 bases from J, the gap between germline ends came to 8 bases. The CDR3: CASSEAGAPYEQYF. In DNA form, the CDR3 reads TGTGCCAGCAGTGAAGCTGGGGCTCCCTACGAGCAGTACTTC.

The chain is built from TRBV5-1 and TRBJ2-3, with a tentative D call TRBD2 (7 bases). The V end lost 4 bases, the J end lost 11 bases, and 14 bases lay between the germline ends. This CDR3 comprises 12 residues. Germline V lookup: CDR1 SGHRS, CDR2 YFSETQ. CDR3 nucleotides: TGCGCCAGCAGCCCCCCAGGGGAGGGGCAGTATTTT. This sequence encodes CASSPPGEGQYF.

The chain joins TRBV10-3 to TRBJ2-7; the D gene is possibly TRBD2 (5 bases). V was cut by 9 bases and J by 7 bases, with 16 bases left in between. The CDR3 contains 12 residues. The germline gives CDR1 ENHRY, CDR2 SYGVKD. The CDR3 DNA reads as TGTGCCATGCGGGCAGGACCCGAGGAGCAGTACTTC. It specifies CAMRAGPEEQYF.

The CDR3 DNA is TGCGCCAGCAGCTTGGTGTACGGGAACACTGAAGCTTTCTTT. Protein product: CASSLVYGNTEAFF. The chain employs TRBV5-1 and TRBJ1-1, with D uncertain. Germline-derived CDR1 and CDR2 are SGHRS and YFSETQ. The V gene lost 0 bases and the J gene lost 1 base, with 7 bases spanning the gap. The CDR3 has 14 amino acids.

This clone was observed a handful of times. The chain recombines TRBV4-2 with TRBJ1-3; 10 bases are shared with TRBD1. Germline trimming cut 3 bases from V and 3 bases from J; bases unmatched to any gene: 2. The germline gives CDR1 LGHNA, CDR2 YNFKEQ. CDR3 length: 15 amino acids. For the CDR3, the DNA is TGTGCCAGCAGCCAGACAGGGGGCGATGGAAACACCATATATTTT. It translates to CASSQTGGDGNTIYF.

The chain combines TRBV2 with TRBJ1-2; 9 bases fit TRBD1. Germline CDR1 SNHLY, CDR2 FYNNEI. This CDR3 contains 14 residues. J gave up 6 bases and V 4 bases, and 6 bases lay outside the gene matches. CDR3 in amino acids: CASSAARQGDGYTF. In DNA form, the CDR3 reads TGTGCCAGCAGTGCCGCTCGACAGGGGGATGGCTACACCTTC.

The chain employs TRBV25-1 and TRBJ2-5, with D perhaps TRBD2 (6 bases). CDR1 is MGHDK, CDR2 SYGVNS, per germline. Trimming pared 6 bases from V and 5 bases from J, leaving 13 bases between. The length of the CDR3 is 13 residues. The CDR3 coding sequence is TGTGCCAGCAGCGCTACTAGCCTGGAGACCCAGTACTTC. This sequence encodes CASSATSLETQYF.

The V gene is TRBV28, the J gene TRBJ1-1; tentatively, D is TRBD1 (5 bases). The V and J ends lost 6 bases and 7 bases respectively, with 12 bases between them. CDR3 size: 12 residues. The germline V gene encodes CDR1 MDHEN and CDR2 SYDVKM. The CDR3 nucleotides are TGTGCCAGCAGGTGGGGCGGTTTTGAAGCTTTCTTT. Protein sequence: CASRWGGFEAFF.